This TCR beta chain was observed in a study of T cells in tuberculosis. Profiling relied on immunoSEQ multiplex PCR, and the TCRdb table lists in-frame clones only, not all of them. The sample carries about 34,000 clones, approximately 93% recorded once. Time point described: new active TB diagnosis, blood taken before or within 7 days of starting treatment. Each clinical donor contributed on average roughly 90,000 T cells from unsorted cryopreserved PBMC. Of note for this clone: Its antigen is not known.

Trimming took off 5 bases at V and 2 bases at J, with 13 bases between the two ends. There are 14 residues in the CDR3. Germline CDR1 is PRHDT and CDR2 is FYEKMQ (reference sequence). Overall study findings and caveats: Smaller alpha distances in active tuberculosis partly reflected shorter CDR3-alpha lengths. Active tuberculosis alpha repertoires lay closer to GMM-specific TCRs than controls'.

The chain employs TRBV13 and TRBJ2-7; D possibly corresponds to TRBD2 (6 bases). The sequence was collected from an adult with tuberculosis. The sample consisted of PBMCs, taken at tuberculosis diagnosis. CDR3 sequence reads: CASSPQGLPYEQYF. The DNA for the CDR3 is TGTGCCAGCAGCCCCCAGGGACTGCCCTACGAGCAGTACTTC. The variable domain in full, with the rest retrieved from reference TRBV13 and TRBJ2-7, is AAGVIQSPRHLIKEKRETATLKCYPIPRHDTVYWYQQGPGQDPQFLISFYEKMQSDKGSIPDRFSAQQFSDYHSELNMSSLELGDSALYFCASSPQGLPYEQYFGPGTRLTVT.